These T cell receptor beta chains were read from a single sample in a study of OX40 agonist ivuxolimab in advanced cancers. Here immunoSEQ multiplex PCR was the method, and the copy in TCRdb shows in-frame clones only, minus some. The table lists 48,000 or so clones, about 88% of them singletons. Sequencing used CD4+ or CD8+ T cells sorted from blood, obtained in a trial of the OX40 agonist ivuxolimab. The receptors originated from an adult with an advanced solid tumor such as melanoma, head and neck, liver or kidney cancer. Both conserved end residues are part of each CDR3. D genes are given only for firm matches. Clone size is given for some rows only: seen once, a few or many times, or a class if the clone is expanded.

CASSLTVDPAKNIQYF,TGTGCCAGCAGCTTAACAGTGGACCCGGCCAAAAACATTCAGTACTTC,-,TRBJ2-4,TRBV7-2,-
CASSSRSNQPQHF,TGTGCCAGCAGTTCGCGAAGCAATCAGCCCCAGCATTTT,-,TRBJ1-5,TRBV27,-
CASSHGPILAKNIQYF,TGTGCCAGCAGCCATGGTCCCATTTTAGCCAAAAACATTCAGTACTTC,-,TRBJ2-4,TRBV12-1,-
CASSDREELFF,TGTGCCAGTAGTGATCGCGAGGAACTGTTTTTT,-,TRBJ1-4,TRBV19,-
CASSIQGRDSGANVLTF,TGTGCCAGCAGCATACAGGGAAGGGACTCTGGGGCCAACGTCCTGACTTTC,-,TRBJ2-6,TRBV11-3,-
CSHAGTLGDTQYF,TGCTCCCATGCTGGGACACTCGGAGATACGCAGTATTTT,few,TRBJ2-3,TRBV29-1,-
CASSFGQGRDTQYF,TGCGCCAGCAGCTTCGGACAGGGACGTGATACGCAGTATTTT,-,TRBJ2-3,TRBV5-1,TRBD1
CASSPKQATETYEQYF,TGTGCCAGCTCACCAAAGCAGGCGACAGAAACGTACGAGCAGTACTTC,-,TRBJ2-7,TRBV18,-
CASSAGRGNQPQHF,TGCGCCAGCAGCGCGGGGAGGGGGAATCAGCCCCAGCATTTT,-,TRBJ1-5,TRBV4-3,-
CASTKVGGSGFSNQPQHF,TGTGCCAGCACCAAAGTGGGAGGGTCGGGATTTAGCAATCAGCCCCAGCATTTT,few,TRBJ1-5,TRBV28,-
CASSSPGQESYEQYF,TGTGCCAGCAGTTCCCCCGGACAGGAGTCCTACGAGCAGTACTTC,-,TRBJ2-7,TRBV6-5,TRBD1
CASSLAGGLNEQFF,TGTGCCAGCTCGTTAGCGGGAGGGCTCAATGAGCAGTTCTTC,-,TRBJ2-1,TRBV7-9,TRBD2
CASSVTGTYEKLFF,TGTGCCAGTAGTGTGACCGGGACATATGAAAAACTGTTTTTT,once,TRBJ1-4,TRBV19,-
CASSYQGAGELFF,TGTGCCAGCAGCTACCAGGGAGCCGGGGAGCTGTTTTTT,-,TRBJ2-2,TRBV7-3,-
CASSQGSPAGSYEQYF,TGCGCCAGCAGCCAAGGTAGCCCCGCGGGCTCCTACGAGCAGTACTTC,once,TRBJ2-7,TRBV4-3,-
CASSMSGRAETQYF,TGTGCCAGTAGTATGTCCGGGCGGGCGGAGACCCAGTACTTC,-,TRBJ2-5,TRBV19,-
CASSLLLAGRETQYF,TGTGCCAGCAGCTTGCTACTAGCGGGTCGAGAGACCCAGTACTTC,-,TRBJ2-5,TRBV5-4,TRBD2
CASSLTAYEQYF,TGTGCCAGCAGCTTAACGGCCTACGAGCAGTACTTC,-,TRBJ2-7,TRBV11-2,-
CASSRDTGNTDTQYF,TGCGCCAGCAGCCGGGACACGGGGAACACAGATACGCAGTATTTT,-,TRBJ2-3,TRBV5-1,-
CASSKETRPRRETQYF,TGTGCCAGCAGCAAAGAAACGAGACCGAGGAGGGAGACCCAGTACTTC,-,TRBJ2-5,TRBV21-1,-
CASSYPGTGFYEQYF,TGTGCCAGCAGTTACCCAGGGACAGGGTTCTACGAGCAGTACTTC,-,TRBJ2-7,TRBV6-5,TRBD1
CASSERYQETQYF,TGTGCCAGCAGTGAAAGGTATCAAGAGACCCAGTACTTC,-,TRBJ2-5,TRBV2,-
CAISERGVTNEKLFF,TGTGCCATCAGTGAGCGGGGAGTGACTAATGAAAAACTGTTTTTT,few,TRBJ1-4,TRBV10-3,-